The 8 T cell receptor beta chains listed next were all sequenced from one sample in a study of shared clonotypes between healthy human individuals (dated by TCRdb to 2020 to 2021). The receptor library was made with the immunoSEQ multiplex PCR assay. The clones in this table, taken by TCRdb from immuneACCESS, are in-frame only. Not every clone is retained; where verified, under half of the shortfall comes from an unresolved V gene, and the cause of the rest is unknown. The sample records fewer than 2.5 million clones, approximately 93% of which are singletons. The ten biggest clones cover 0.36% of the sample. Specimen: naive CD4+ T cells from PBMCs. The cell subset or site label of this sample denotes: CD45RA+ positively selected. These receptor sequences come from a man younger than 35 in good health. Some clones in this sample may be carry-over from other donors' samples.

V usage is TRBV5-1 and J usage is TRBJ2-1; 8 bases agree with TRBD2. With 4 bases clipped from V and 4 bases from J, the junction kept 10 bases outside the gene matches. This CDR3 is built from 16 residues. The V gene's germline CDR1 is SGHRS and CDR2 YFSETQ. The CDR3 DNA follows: TGCGCCAGCAGCACGACAAGCGGGGGAGGGTACAATGAGCAGTTCTTC. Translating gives CASSTTSGGGYNEQFF. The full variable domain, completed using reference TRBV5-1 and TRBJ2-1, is KAGVTQTPRYLIKTRGQQVTLSCSPISGHRSVSWYQQTPGQGLQFLFEYFSETQRNKGNFPGRFSGRQFSNSRSEMNVSTLELGDSALYLCASSTTSGGGYNEQFFGPGTRLTVL.

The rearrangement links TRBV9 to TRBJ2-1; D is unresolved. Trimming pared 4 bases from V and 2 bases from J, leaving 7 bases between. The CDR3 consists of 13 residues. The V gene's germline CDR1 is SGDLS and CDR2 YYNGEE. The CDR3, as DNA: TGTGCCAGCAGCAATATCGCCTACAATGAGCAGTTCTTC. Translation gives CASSNIAYNEQFF.

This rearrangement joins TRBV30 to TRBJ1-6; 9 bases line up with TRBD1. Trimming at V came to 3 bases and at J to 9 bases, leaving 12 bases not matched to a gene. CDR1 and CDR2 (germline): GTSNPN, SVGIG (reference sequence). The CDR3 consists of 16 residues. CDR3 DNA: TGTGCCTGGAGGGACACACAGGGGGCAGATTTTTCACCCCTCCACTTT. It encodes CAWRDTQGADFSPLHF.

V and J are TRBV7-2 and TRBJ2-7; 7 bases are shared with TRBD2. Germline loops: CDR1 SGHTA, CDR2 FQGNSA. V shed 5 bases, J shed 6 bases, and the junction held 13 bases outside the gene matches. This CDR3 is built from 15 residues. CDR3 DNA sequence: TGTGCCAGCAGCCTACAAGGGAGGGCCCTTGGCGAGCAGTACTTC. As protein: CASSLQGRALGEQYF.

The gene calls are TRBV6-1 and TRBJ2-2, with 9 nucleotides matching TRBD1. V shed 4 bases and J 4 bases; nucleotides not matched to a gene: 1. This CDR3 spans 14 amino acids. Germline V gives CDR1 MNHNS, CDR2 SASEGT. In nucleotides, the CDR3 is TGTGCCAGCAGTGGACAGGGGGGCACCGGGGAGCTGTTTTTT. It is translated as CASSGQGGTGELFF.

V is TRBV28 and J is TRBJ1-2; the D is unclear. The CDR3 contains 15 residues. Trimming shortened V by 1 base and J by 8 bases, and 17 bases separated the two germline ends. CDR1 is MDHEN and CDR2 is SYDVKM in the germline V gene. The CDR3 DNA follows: TGTGCCAGCAGTTTATTGCAGGTAACCCAGCGGGGCTACACCTTC. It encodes CASSLLQVTQRGYTF.

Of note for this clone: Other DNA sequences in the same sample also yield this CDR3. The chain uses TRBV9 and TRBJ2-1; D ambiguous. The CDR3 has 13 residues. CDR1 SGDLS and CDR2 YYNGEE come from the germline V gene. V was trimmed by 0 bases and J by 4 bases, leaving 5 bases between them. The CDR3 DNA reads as TGTGCCAGCAGCGTAGATCCATACAATGAGCAGTTCTTC. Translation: CASSVDPYNEQFF. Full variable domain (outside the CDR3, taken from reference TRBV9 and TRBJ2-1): DSGVTQTPKHLITATGQRVTLRCSPRSGDLSVYWYQQSLDQGLQFLIQYYNGEERAKGNILERFSAQQFPDLHSELNLSSLELGDSALYFCASSVDPYNEQFFGPGTRLTVL.

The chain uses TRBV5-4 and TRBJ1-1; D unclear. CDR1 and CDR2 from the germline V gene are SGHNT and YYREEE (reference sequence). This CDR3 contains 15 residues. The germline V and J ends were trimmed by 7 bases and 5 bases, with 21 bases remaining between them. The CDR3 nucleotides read TGTGCCAGCGCTCGGGGAGACGTGGCGGGGACTGAAGCTTTCTTT. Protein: CASARGDVAGTEAFF.